This section outlines one TCR beta chain sequence together with its context. What it binds is not known. Germline is not matched at one junction end, which may reflect a read error. The data originate from a study of blood T cells in healthy people across ages. Study-level results: Estimates based on one million T cells were treated as lower bounds.

CDR1 is ENHRY and CDR2 is SYGVKD in the germline V gene. CDR3 length equals 17 residues. With a J-beta primer mix and a sample-barcoded 5' primer, a second PCR ran roughly 6 to 11 cycles. CDR3-containing paired-end reads numbering at least 2.5 million came from each sample. TCRdb reprocessed the 5' RACE reads via MiXCR and lists one record per CDR3 protein. The sample shows about 970,000 distinct CDR3 sequences, roughly half of them seen only once. The receptor was derived from an older woman in good health. V usage is TRBV10-3 and J usage is TRBJ2-7, with 9 bases fitting TRBD1. The specimen was blood. The CDR3 coding sequence is TGTGCCATCAGTGAGTCCTCCGGACAGGGGTGGGACTACGAGCGGTACTTC. Translated, it gives CAISESSGQGWDYERYF.